The clone carrying this TCR beta chain was observed many times. The entry originates in a study of blood T cells in healthy people across ages. A second PCR of 7 to 11 cycles used a sample-barcoded 5' primer and a J-beta primer mix. TCRdb independently ran MiXCR on the 5' RACE reads; one entry per CDR3 protein. In the table there are 1.5 million to 2 million distinct CDR3 sequences, approximately 30% of which are singletons. The extraction recovered at least 5.5 micrograms of total RNA per sample. Germline-derived CDR1 and CDR2 are MNHEY and SVGAGI. This CDR3 spans 17 amino acids. V lost 6 bases, J lost 0 bases, and 18 bases lay in between.

The sequencing sample was made of blood. This receptor was obtained from a woman aged 30 to 39 in good health. The chain is built from TRBV6-5 and TRBJ2-1, with D perhaps matching TRBD2 (5 bases). The CDR3 loop is CASRLGTQGSSYNEQFF. CDR3 coding DNA: TGTGCCAGCAGGCTAGGAACCCAAGGGAGCTCCTACAATGAGCAGTTCTTC.